One T cell receptor (beta chain) is described in this entry. Its antigen is undetermined. This record comes from a study of T cells after posttransplantation cyclophosphamide. Regarding the study as a whole: Recipient CMV seropositivity and CMV reactivation strongly tracked TRB clonality. TRB overlap between skin or GI tissue T cells and blood was limited.

Trimming shortened V by 2 bases and J by 7 bases, and 6 bases separated the two germline ends. This CDR3 has 11 amino acids. Germline-derived CDR1 and CDR2 are SGHVS and FNYEAQ. Clones were read by immunoSEQ multiplex PCR, and TCRdb kept only the in-frame ones, dropping some. The sample holds over 25,000 clones, and no clone turns up only once. This related bone marrow graft donor gave peripheral blood on the day of marrow donation. This clonotype was obtained from a woman aged 55-69 years in good health, CMV-negative, and a related stem cell transplant donor. Input material: PBMCs. This rearrangement joins TRBV7-6 to TRBJ2-7, with D possibly being TRBD2 (5 bases). CDR3 nucleotides: TGTGCCAGCAGCTTACGGGGTGAGCAGTACTTC. Amino acids: CASSLRGEQYF.